This section outlines one T cell receptor (beta chain) sequence together with its context. The sample is drawn from a study of blood T cell repertoires in COVID-19. Source study methods: From reference gene primer amplification, estimates of nucleated cell counts were derived. Using immunoSEQ multiplex PCR, the repertoire was profiled, and TCRdb retains in-frame clones only, with some absent. The V and J calls and clone size were taken over from that table, and D and trimming were inferred from the DNA. The table shows about 500,000 clones, with about 85% occurring only once. This TCR was recovered from a woman younger than 35 who had recovered from COVID-19. Sample: PBMCs or T cells enriched from blood (not recorded which).

The CDR3 here is CASPSGGARSHEQYF. The CDR3 nucleotides are TGCGCCAGCCCGAGCGGGGGGGCTAGGTCCCACGAGCAGTACTTC. The chain joins TRBV5-1 to TRBJ2-7; 10 nucleotides align to TRBD2. V trimming: 7 bases; J trimming: 5 bases; junction bases outside the gene matches: 12. CDR3 size: 15 residues. CDR1 and CDR2 from the germline V gene are SGHRS and YFSETQ.